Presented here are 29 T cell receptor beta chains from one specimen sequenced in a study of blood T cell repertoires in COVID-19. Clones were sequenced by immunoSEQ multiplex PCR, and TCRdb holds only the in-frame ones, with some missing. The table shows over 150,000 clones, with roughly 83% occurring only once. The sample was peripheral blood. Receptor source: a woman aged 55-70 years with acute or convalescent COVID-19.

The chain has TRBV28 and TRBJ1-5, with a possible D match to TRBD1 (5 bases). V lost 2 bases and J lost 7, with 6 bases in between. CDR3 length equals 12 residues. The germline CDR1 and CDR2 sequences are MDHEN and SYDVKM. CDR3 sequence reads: CASSLQGQPQHF. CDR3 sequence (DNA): TGTGCCAGCAGTTTACAGGGACAGCCCCAGCATTTT.

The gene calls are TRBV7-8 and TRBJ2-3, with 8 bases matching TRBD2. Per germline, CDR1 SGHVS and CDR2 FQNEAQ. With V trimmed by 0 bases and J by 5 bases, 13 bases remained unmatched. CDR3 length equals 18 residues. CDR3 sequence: CASSLALIPGGVGDTQYF. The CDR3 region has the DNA TGTGCCAGCAGCTTAGCCCTCATCCCCGGGGGGGTTGGAGATACGCAGTATTTT.

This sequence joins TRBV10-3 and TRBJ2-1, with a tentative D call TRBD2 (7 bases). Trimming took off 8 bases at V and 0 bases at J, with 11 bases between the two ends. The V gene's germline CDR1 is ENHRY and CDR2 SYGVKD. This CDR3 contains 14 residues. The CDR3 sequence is CAIEGGGSYNEQFF. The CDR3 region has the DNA TGTGCCATCGAAGGGGGGGGCTCCTACAATGAGCAGTTCTTC.

CDR3 sequence: CASSPSGTSGARETQYF. CDR3 DNA: TGCGCCAGCAGCCCGTCGGGGACTAGCGGGGCGAGGGAGACCCAGTACTTC. V usage is TRBV5-1 and J usage is TRBJ2-5, with 13 bases fitting TRBD2. Trimming at V came to 4 bases and at J to 5 bases, leaving 11 bases not matched to a gene. The germline CDR1 and CDR2 sequences are SGHRS and YFSETQ. CDR3 size: 17 residues.

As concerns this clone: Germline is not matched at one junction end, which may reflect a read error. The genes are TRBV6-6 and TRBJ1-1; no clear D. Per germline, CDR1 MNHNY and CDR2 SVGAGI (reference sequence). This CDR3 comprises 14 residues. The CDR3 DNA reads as TGTGCCAGCAGTCACTCCACAGTTAACACTGAAGCTTTCTTT. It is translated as CASSHSTVNTEAFF.

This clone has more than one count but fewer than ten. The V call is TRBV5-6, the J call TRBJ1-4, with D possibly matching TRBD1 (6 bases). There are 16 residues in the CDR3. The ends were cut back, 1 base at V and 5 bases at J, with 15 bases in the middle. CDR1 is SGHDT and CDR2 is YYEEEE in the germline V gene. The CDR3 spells CASSLYSNRANEKLFF. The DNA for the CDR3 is TGTGCCAGCAGCTTGTATTCTAACAGGGCAAATGAAAAACTGTTTTTT. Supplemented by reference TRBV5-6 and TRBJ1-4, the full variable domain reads DAGVTQSPTHLIKTRGQQVTLRCSPKSGHDTVSWYQQALGQGPQFIFQYYEEEERQRGNFPDRFSGHQFPNYSSELNVNALLLGDSALYLCASSLYSNRANEKLFFGSGTQLSVL.

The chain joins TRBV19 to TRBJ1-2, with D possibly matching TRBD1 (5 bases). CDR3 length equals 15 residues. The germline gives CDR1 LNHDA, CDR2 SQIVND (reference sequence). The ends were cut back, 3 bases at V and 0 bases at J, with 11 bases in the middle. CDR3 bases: TGTGCCAGTAGTATTGTGGGGCGAGCTAACTATGGCTACACCTTC. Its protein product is CASSIVGRANYGYTF.

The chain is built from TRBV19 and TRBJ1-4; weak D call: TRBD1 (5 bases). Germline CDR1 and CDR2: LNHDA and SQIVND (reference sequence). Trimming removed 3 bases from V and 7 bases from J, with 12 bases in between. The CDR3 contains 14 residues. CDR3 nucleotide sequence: TGTGCCAGTAGTATGCGGCTGGGGGGTGAAAAACTGTTTTTT. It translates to CASSMRLGGEKLFF. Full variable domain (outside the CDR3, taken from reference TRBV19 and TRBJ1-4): DGGITQSPKYLFRKEGQNVTLSCEQNLNHDAMYWYRQDPGQGLRLIYYSQIVNDFQKGDIAEGYSVSREKKESFPLTVTSAQKNPTAFYLCASSMRLGGEKLFFGSGTQLSVL.

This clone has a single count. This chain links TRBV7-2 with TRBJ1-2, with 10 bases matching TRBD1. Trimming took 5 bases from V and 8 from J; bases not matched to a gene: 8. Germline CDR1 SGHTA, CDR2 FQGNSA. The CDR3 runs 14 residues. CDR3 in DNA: TGTGCCAGCAGCGTTCTGGGACAGGGGAACGGCTACACCTTC. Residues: CASSVLGQGNGYTF.

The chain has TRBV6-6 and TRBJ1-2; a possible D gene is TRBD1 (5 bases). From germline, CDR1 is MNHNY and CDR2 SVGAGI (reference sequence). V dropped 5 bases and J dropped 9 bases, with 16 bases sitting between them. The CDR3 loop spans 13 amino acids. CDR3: CASSTSPGSSYTF. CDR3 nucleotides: TGTGCCAGCAGTACTTCCCCAGGGTCTAGCTACACCTTC.

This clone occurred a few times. The CDR3 protein is CAIRHIRQETQYF. The CDR3 DNA reads TGTGCCATCCGACACATCAGACAAGAGACCCAGTACTTC. This chain connects TRBV10-3 to TRBJ2-5; D remains unclear. Trimming cost V 8 bases and J 2 bases, with 12 bases left between them. There are 13 residues in the CDR3. Germline V CDR1 and CDR2: ENHRY, SYGVKD.

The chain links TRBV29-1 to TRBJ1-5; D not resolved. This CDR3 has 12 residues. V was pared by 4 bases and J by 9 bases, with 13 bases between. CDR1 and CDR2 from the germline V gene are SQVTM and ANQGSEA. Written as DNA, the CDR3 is TGCAGCGTTGGAAGCGTTGAGGGGCCCCAGCATTTT. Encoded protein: CSVGSVEGPQHF.

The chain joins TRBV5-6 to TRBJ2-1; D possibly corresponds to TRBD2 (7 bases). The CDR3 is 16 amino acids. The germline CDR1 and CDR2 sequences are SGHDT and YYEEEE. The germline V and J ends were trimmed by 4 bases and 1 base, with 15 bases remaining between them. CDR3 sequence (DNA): TGTGCCAGCAGCCGGAGGGGGGGCGCGTCCTACAATGAGCAGTTCTTC. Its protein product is CASSRRGGASYNEQFF.

CDR3 region: CASSQAQGGNTIYF. CDR3 sequence (DNA): TGTGCCAGCAGTCAGGCGCAGGGTGGAAACACCATATATTTT. The chain links TRBV6-6 to TRBJ1-3, with D perhaps matching TRBD1 (5 bases). The CDR3 spans 14 residues. CDR1 and CDR2 from the germline V gene are MNHNY and SVGAGI (reference sequence). V gave up 5 bases and J gave up 3 bases, with 11 bases separating them.

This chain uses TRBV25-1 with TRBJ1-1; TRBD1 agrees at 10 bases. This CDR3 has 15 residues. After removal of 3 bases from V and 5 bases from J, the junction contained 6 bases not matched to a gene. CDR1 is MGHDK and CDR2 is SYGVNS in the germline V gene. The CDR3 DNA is TGTGCCAGCAGTGATCGGACAGGGGGATGGACTGAAGCTTTCTTT. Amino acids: CASSDRTGGWTEAFF.

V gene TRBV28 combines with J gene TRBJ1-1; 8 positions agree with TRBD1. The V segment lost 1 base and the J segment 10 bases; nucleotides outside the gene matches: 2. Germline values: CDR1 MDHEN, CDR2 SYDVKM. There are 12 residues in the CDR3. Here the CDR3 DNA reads TGTGCCAGCAGTTTATTTGACAGGGGAGCTTTCTTT. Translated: CASSLFDRGAFF.

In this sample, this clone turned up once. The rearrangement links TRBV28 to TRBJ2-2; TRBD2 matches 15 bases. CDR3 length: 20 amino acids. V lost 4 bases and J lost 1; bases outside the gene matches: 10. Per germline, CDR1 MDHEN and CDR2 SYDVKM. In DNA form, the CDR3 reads TGTGCCAGCAGTTCGCGGAGGACTAGCGGGGGGGTTCAGAACACCGGGGAGCTGTTTTTT. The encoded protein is CASSSRRTSGGVQNTGELFF.

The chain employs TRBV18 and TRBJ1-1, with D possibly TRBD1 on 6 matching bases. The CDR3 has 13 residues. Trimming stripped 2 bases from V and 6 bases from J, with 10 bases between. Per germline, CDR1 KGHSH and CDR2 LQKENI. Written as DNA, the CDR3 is TGTGCCAGCTCACCAGCACAGGGCCCTGAAGCTTTCTTT. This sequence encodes CASSPAQGPEAFF.

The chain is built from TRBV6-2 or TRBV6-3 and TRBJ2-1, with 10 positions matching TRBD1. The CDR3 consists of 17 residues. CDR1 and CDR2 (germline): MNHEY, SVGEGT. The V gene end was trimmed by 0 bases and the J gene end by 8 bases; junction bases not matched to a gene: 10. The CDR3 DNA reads TGTGCCAGCAGTTACTCTCAACCGACAGGGGGCTCGTATGAGCAGTTCTTC. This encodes CASSYSQPTGGSYEQFF.

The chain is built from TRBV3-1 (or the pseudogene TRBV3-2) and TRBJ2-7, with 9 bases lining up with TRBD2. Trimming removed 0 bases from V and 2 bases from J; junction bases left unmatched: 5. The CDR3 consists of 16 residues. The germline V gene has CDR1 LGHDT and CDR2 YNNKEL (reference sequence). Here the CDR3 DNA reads TGTGCCAGCAGCCAAGATAGCGGGGGCACCCCCTACGAGCAGTACTTC. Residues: CASSQDSGGTPYEQYF.

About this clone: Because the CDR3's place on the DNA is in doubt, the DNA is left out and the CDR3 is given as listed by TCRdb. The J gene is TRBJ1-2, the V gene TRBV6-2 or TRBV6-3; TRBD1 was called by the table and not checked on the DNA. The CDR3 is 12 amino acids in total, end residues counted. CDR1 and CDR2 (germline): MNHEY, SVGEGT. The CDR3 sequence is CASSYFGTGSTF.

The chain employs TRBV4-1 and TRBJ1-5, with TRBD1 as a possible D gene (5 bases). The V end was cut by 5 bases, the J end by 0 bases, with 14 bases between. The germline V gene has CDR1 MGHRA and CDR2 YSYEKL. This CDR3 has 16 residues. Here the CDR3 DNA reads TGCGCCAGCAGCGCATGGCCCAGGGATAGCAATCAGCCCCAGCATTTT. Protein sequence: CASSAWPRDSNQPQHF.

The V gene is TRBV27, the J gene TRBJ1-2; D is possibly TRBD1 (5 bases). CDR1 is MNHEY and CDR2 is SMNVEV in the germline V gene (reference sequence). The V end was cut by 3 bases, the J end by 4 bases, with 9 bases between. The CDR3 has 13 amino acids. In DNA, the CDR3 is TGTGCCAGCAGTTTGGAAGGGGCCTATGGCTACACCTTC. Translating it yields CASSLEGAYGYTF.

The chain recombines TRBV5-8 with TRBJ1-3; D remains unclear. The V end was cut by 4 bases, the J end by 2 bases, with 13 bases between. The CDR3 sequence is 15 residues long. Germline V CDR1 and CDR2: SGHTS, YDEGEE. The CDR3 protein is CASSPPPGTGNTIYF. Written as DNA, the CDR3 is TGTGCCAGCAGCCCCCCCCCGGGAACTGGAAACACCATATATTTT.

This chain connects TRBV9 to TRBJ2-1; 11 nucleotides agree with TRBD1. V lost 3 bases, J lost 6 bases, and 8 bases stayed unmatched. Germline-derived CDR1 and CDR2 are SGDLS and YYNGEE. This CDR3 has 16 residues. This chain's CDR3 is CASSAHRDRGGNEQFF. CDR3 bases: TGTGCCAGCAGCGCCCACCGGGACAGGGGGGGCAATGAGCAGTTCTTC.

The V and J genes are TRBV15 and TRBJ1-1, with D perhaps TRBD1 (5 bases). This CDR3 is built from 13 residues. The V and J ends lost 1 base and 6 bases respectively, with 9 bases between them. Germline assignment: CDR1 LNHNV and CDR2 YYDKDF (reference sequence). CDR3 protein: CATSRGRGAEAFF. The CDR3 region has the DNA TGTGCCACCAGCAGAGGGCGGGGGGCTGAAGCTTTCTTT.

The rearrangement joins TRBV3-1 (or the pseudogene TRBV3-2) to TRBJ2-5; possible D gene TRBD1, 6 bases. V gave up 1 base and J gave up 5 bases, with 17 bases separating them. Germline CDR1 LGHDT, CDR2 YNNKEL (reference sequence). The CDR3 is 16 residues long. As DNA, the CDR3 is TGTGCCAGCAGCCAAGTCAGGGGCCCCCGCACGGAGACCCAGTACTTC. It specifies CASSQVRGPRTETQYF.

The CDR3 spells CASSMTGAFIMGEQFF. Written as DNA, the CDR3 is TGTGCCAGTAGTATGACAGGGGCCTTTATCATGGGTGAGCAGTTCTTC. The chain employs TRBV19 and TRBJ2-1; the match to TRBD1 covers 8 bases. Looked up from germline, CDR1 is LNHDA and CDR2 is SQIVND (reference sequence). With 3 bases clipped from V and 9 bases from J, the junction kept 13 bases outside the gene matches. This CDR3 comprises 16 residues.

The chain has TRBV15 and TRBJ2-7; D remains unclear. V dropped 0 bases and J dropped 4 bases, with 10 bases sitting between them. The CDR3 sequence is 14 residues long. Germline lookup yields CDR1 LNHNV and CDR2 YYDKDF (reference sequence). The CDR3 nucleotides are TGTGCCACCAGCAGAGATCGACTCTCGTACGAGCAGTACTTC. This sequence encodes CATSRDRLSYEQYF.